Listed below are T cell receptor beta chains from one sample, sequenced in a study of blood T cell repertoires in COVID-19. Repertoires were generated with immunoSEQ multiplex PCR, while TCRdb's copy carries only in-frame clones and drops some. Among 200,000 to 250,000 clones listed, approximately 90% were seen once. The sequenced material came from peripheral blood. Receptors were obtained from a woman between 45 and 60 years old with COVID-19, enrolled during active disease. CDR3s leave out the opening cysteine and the closing phenylalanine or tryptophan. Each record gives: D gene, V gene, J gene, CDR3 protein. D genes are given only for firm matches.

D gene: -
V gene: TRBV25-1
J gene: TRBJ2-2
CDR3 protein: ASSDRPNTGELF

D gene: TRBD1
V gene: TRBV27
J gene: TRBJ1-6
CDR3 protein: ASSLRQGVTLH

D gene: TRBD1
V gene: TRBV2
J gene: TRBJ1-2
CDR3 protein: ASSPDRGGYT

D gene: -
V gene: TRBV5-5
J gene: TRBJ1-1
CDR3 protein: ASSPSRVEAF

D gene: -
V gene: TRBV5-1
J gene: TRBJ2-5
CDR3 protein: ASRPQGHQETQY

D gene: -
V gene: TRBV3-1/TRBV3-2
J gene: TRBJ1-1
CDR3 protein: ASSLSRTAEAF

D gene: TRBD1
V gene: TRBV5-1
J gene: TRBJ1-1
CDR3 protein: ASSLGGQGGMDTEAF

D gene: -
V gene: TRBV30
J gene: TRBJ1-4
CDR3 protein: AWSVTGSTNEKLF

D gene: -
V gene: TRBV7-9
J gene: TRBJ1-1
CDR3 protein: ASSLDTGKATEAF

D gene: TRBD1
V gene: TRBV24-1
J gene: TRBJ2-1
CDR3 protein: ATSGGRQGKTYNEQF

D gene: TRBD2
V gene: TRBV20-1
J gene: TRBJ2-3
CDR3 protein: SASEGLGSTDTQY

D gene: -
V gene: TRBV25-1
J gene: TRBJ1-6
CDR3 protein: ASSGAQPSSPLH

D gene: TRBD1
V gene: TRBV5-1
J gene: TRBJ1-2
CDR3 protein: ASSLDGRGRGYT

D gene: -
V gene: TRBV30
J gene: TRBJ1-3
CDR3 protein: AWSGASGNTIY

D gene: -
V gene: TRBV29-1
J gene: TRBJ1-2
CDR3 protein: SVREYYGYT

D gene: -
V gene: TRBV7-9
J gene: TRBJ2-6
CDR3 protein: ASTHDTGANVLT

D gene: -
V gene: TRBV10-3
J gene: TRBJ1-1
CDR3 protein: AISGGTEAF

D gene: -
V gene: TRBV5-1
J gene: TRBJ1-1
CDR3 protein: ASSLEINREGTEAF

D gene: TRBD2
V gene: TRBV4-2
J gene: TRBJ2-1
CDR3 protein: ASSQYGGATYNEQF

D gene: -
V gene: TRBV4-2
J gene: TRBJ1-5
CDR3 protein: ASSQEAGNQPQH

D gene: -
V gene: TRBV5-4
J gene: TRBJ2-7
CDR3 protein: ASSPRHPSYEQY

D gene: TRBD2
V gene: TRBV19
J gene: TRBJ2-1
CDR3 protein: ASSIDSGRASYNEQF

D gene: -
V gene: TRBV18
J gene: TRBJ1-4
CDR3 protein: ASSPFQGLTNEKLF

D gene: -
V gene: TRBV7-8
J gene: TRBJ2-7
CDR3 protein: ASNKGGASYEQY

D gene: -
V gene: TRBV6-5
J gene: TRBJ1-3
CDR3 protein: ASSYGQTTGNTIY

D gene: -
V gene: TRBV25-1
J gene: TRBJ1-4
CDR3 protein: ASSESGRGNEKLF

D gene: TRBD1
V gene: TRBV4-1
J gene: TRBJ2-5
CDR3 protein: ASSQDSDRGHETQY

D gene: -
V gene: TRBV18
J gene: TRBJ1-1
CDR3 protein: ASSHALQGWGSNTEAF

D gene: -
V gene: TRBV28
J gene: TRBJ1-3
CDR3 protein: ASTPVNGNTIY

D gene: -
V gene: TRBV12-5
J gene: TRBJ1-4
CDR3 protein: ASGLMPRRDEKLF

D gene: TRBD1
V gene: TRBV19
J gene: TRBJ1-5
CDR3 protein: ASSITGGGQPQH

D gene: -
V gene: TRBV7-4
J gene: TRBJ2-3
CDR3 protein: ASSLVRGGGSTDTQY

D gene: -
V gene: TRBV11-3
J gene: TRBJ2-3
CDR3 protein: ASSSPRILAYEDTQY

D gene: -
V gene: TRBV20-1
J gene: TRBJ1-1
CDR3 protein: SASTPRPGVLNTEAF

D gene: -
V gene: TRBV15
J gene: TRBJ2-6
CDR3 protein: ATKMGHSGANVLT

D gene: -
V gene: TRBV7-8
J gene: TRBJ2-3
CDR3 protein: ASSLAVYTDTQY

D gene: -
V gene: TRBV6-5
J gene: TRBJ1-2
CDR3 protein: ASRVSIPNT

D gene: -
V gene: TRBV27
J gene: TRBJ2-7
CDR3 protein: ASSETVSGEQY

D gene: -
V gene: TRBV7-2
J gene: TRBJ1-1
CDR3 protein: ASSLGHPNTEAF

D gene: -
V gene: TRBV5-1
J gene: TRBJ1-2
CDR3 protein: ASSLGSGRYGYT

D gene: -
V gene: TRBV4-3
J gene: TRBJ2-2
CDR3 protein: ASSLEWSFAGELF

D gene: -
V gene: TRBV13
J gene: TRBJ1-1
CDR3 protein: ASSLELSYTEAF

D gene: -
V gene: TRBV7-3
J gene: TRBJ1-1
CDR3 protein: ASSLPGLPEAF

D gene: -
V gene: TRBV30
J gene: TRBJ1-6
CDR3 protein: AWSVGPGSWNSPLH

D gene: TRBD1
V gene: TRBV5-6
J gene: TRBJ2-4
CDR3 protein: ASSSRDRVKNIQY

D gene: TRBD1
V gene: TRBV30
J gene: TRBJ2-7
CDR3 protein: AWSTQGIHEQY

D gene: -
V gene: TRBV5-1
J gene: TRBJ1-1
CDR3 protein: ASSLGQVHTEAF

D gene: -
V gene: TRBV9
J gene: TRBJ2-1
CDR3 protein: ASSGKQGSDEQF

D gene: TRBD1
V gene: TRBV10-3
J gene: TRBJ2-3
CDR3 protein: ATKSGGGDTQY

D gene: TRBD2
V gene: TRBV5-8
J gene: TRBJ2-3
CDR3 protein: TSSLVTRGGGTDTQY

D gene: TRBD2
V gene: TRBV5-1
J gene: TRBJ2-7
CDR3 protein: ASSGLAGGEQY

D gene: -
V gene: TRBV12-3/TRBV12-4
J gene: TRBJ1-5
CDR3 protein: ASGAAHNQPQH

D gene: -
V gene: TRBV28
J gene: TRBJ1-1
CDR3 protein: ASSHRGRNTEAF

D gene: -
V gene: TRBV7-9
J gene: TRBJ2-1
CDR3 protein: ASSSSTGPMNNEQF

D gene: -
V gene: TRBV11-2
J gene: TRBJ2-2
CDR3 protein: ASSSGTTNTGELF